This TCR beta chain came from a study of blood T cells in healthy people across ages. A sample-barcoded 5' primer and a J-beta primer mix were used in a second PCR of roughly 6 to 12 cycles. TCRdb re-derived calls from the 5' RACE reads in MiXCR, one entry per CDR3 protein. The table includes 600,000 to 1,000,000 distinct CDR3 sequences, roughly 25% detected once. The V gene's germline CDR1 is DFQATT and CDR2 SNEGSKA (reference sequence). Losses at the gene ends were 0 bases for V and 4 bases for J; bases not matched to a gene: 3. This CDR3 has 14 amino acids. Another study also made use of these data, one on T cells of mothers and their children.

Source material: blood. The TCR originated in a boy between 10 and 17 years old in good health. The chain joins TRBV20-1 to TRBJ1-5, with 7 bases identical to TRBD1. The CDR3 bases are TGCAGTGCTAGAGATCGGGACAGAAATCAGCCCCAGCATTTT. This encodes CSARDRDRNQPQHF.